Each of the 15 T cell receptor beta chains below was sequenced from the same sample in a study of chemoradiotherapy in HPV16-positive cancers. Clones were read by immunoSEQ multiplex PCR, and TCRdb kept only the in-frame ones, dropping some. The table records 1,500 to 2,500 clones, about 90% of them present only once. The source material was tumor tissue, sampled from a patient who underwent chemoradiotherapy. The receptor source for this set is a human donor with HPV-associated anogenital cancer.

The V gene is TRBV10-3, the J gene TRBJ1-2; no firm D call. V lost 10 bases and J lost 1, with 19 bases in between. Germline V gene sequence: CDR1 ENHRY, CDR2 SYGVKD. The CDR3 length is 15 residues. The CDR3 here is CATRGSGRVNYGYTF. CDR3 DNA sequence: TGTGCCACGCGTGGATCGGGGAGGGTTAACTATGGCTACACCTTC.

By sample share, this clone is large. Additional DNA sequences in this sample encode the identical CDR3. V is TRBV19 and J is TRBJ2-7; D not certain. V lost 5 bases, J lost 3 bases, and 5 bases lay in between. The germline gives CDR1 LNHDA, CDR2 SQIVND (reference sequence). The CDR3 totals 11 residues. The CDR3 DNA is TGTGCCAGTAGTCATCGCTACGAGCAGTACTTC. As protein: CASSHRYEQYF.

CDR3 bases: TGTGCCAGCAGCCCCGGTAGACTAGCGGGGTCTAGCACAGATACGCAGTATTTT. Its translation is CASSPGRLAGSSTDTQYF. The chain employs TRBV7-2 and TRBJ2-3, with 11 nucleotides matching TRBD2. This CDR3 is 18 amino acids long. CDR1 is SGHTA, CDR2 FQGNSA, per germline. Unmatched junction bases numbered 10, after V lost 5 bases and J lost 0 bases.

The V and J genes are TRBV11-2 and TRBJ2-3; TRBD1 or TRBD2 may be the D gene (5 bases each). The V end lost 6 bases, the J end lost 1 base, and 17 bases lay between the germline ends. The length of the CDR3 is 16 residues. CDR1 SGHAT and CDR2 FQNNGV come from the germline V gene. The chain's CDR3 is CASRTIRGRRTDTQYF. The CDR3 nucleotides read TGTGCCAGCAGAACTATCCGGGGCAGACGCACAGATACGCAGTATTTT.

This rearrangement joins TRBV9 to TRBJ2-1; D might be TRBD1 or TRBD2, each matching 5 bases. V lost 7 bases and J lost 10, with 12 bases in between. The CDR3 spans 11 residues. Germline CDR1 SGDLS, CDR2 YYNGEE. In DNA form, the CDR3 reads TGTGCCAGCGCTGGGGGATTGGAGCAGTTCTTC. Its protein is CASAGGLEQFF.

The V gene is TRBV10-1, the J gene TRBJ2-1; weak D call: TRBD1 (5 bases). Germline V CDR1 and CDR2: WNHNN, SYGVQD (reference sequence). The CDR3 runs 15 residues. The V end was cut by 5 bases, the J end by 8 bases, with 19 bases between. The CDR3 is CASSPDIHGLHEQFF. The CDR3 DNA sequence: TGCGCCAGCAGTCCGGACATTCATGGCCTCCATGAGCAGTTCTTC.

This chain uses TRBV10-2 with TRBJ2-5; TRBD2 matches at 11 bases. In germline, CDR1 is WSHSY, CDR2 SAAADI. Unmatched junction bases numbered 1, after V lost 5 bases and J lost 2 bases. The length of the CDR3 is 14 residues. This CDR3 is CASSLAGGQETQYF. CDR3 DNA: TGCGCCAGCAGTCTAGCGGGGGGTCAAGAGACCCAGTACTTC.

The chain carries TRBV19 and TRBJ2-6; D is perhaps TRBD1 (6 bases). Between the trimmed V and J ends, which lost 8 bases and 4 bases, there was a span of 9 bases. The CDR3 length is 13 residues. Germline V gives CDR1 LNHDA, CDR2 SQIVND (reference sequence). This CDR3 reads CASGTLGANVLTF. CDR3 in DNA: TGTGCCAGTGGGACATTAGGGGCCAACGTCCTGACTTTC. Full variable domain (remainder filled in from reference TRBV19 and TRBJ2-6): DGGITQSPKYLFRKEGQNVTLSCEQNLNHDAMYWYRQDPGQGLRLIYYSQIVNDFQKGDIAEGYSVSREKKESFPLTVTSAQKNPTAFYLCASGTLGANVLTFGAGSRLTVL.

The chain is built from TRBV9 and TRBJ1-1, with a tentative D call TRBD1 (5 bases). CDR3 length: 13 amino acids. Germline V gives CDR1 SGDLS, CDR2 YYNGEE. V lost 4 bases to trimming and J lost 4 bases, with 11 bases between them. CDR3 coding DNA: TGTGCCAGCAGCTGGGGACCCGCCACTGAAGCTTTCTTT. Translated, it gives CASSWGPATEAFF.

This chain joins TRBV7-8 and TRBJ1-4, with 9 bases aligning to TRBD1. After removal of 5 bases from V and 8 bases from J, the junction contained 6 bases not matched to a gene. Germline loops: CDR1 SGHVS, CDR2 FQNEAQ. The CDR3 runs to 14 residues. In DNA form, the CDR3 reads TGTGCCAGCAGCCTTGCGACAGGGGGGGAAAAACTGTTTTTT. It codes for CASSLATGGEKLFF.

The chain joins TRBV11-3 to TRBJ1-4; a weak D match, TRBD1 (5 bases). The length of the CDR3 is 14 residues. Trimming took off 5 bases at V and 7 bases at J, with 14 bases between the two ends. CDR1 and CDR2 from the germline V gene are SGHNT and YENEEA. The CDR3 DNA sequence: TGTGCCAGCAGCCACCGGGACGGATGTGAAAAACTGTTTTTT. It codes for CASSHRDGCEKLFF.

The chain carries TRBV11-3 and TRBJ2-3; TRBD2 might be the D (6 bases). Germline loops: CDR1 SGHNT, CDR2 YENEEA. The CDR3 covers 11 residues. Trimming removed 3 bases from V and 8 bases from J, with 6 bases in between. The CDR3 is CASSLRGTQYF. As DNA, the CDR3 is TGTGCCAGCAGCTTGCGGGGTACGCAGTATTTT. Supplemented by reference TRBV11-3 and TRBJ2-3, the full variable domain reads EAGVVQSPRYKIIEKKQPVAFWCNPISGHNTLYWYLQNLGQGPELLIRYENEEAVDDSQLPKDRFSAERLKGVDSTLKIQPAELGDSAVYLCASSLRGTQYFGPGTRLTVL.

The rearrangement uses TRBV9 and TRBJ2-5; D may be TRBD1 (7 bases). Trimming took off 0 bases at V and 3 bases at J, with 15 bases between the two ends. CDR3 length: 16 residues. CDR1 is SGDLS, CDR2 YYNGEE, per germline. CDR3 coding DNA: TGTGCCAGCAGCGTAGCCCAGGGGGGCAGAGAAGAGACCCAGTACTTC. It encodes CASSVAQGGREETQYF.

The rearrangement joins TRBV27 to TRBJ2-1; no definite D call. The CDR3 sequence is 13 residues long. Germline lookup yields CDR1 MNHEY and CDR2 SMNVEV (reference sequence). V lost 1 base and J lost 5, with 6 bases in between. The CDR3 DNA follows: TGTGCCAGCAGTTTATTTGCTCACAATGAGCAGTTCTTC. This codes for CASSLFAHNEQFF.

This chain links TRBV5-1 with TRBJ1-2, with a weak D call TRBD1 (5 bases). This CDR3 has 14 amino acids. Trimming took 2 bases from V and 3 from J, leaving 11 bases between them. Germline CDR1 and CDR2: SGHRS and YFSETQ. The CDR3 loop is CASSLGRGDYGYTF. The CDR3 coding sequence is TGCGCCAGCAGCTTAGGAAGGGGTGACTATGGCTACACCTTC.